This entry lists 32 T cell receptor beta chains sequenced from one sample in a study of cytomegalovirus exposure and HLA in healthy donors (dated by TCRdb to about 2017). Library preparation was by the immunoSEQ multiplex PCR assay. For the multiplex PCR, a mixture combining 60 forward primers for TCR Vbeta segments and 13 reverse primers for TCR Jbeta segments was used. This is the immuneACCESS table as TCRdb keeps it, with only in-frame sequences that have V and J called. A part of the clones is gone; compared with another copy, unresolved V genes explain less than half, and the rest is unexplained. Counted in this sample were 150,000 or so clones; 65% to 80% of them appeared once. The ten largest clones take up approximately 3% of the sample. What was sequenced was PBMCs. Receptors were obtained from a young man in good health and CMV-seronegative.

V is TRBV6-1 and J is TRBJ1-6, with unresolved D. This CDR3 contains 14 residues. Trimming cost V 9 bases and J 9 bases, with 18 bases left between them. The germline V gene has CDR1 MNHNS and CDR2 SASEGT. The CDR3 region has the DNA TGTGCCAGTCACACAACCGAGGCTGTTTCACCCCTCCACTTT. Translation gives CASHTTEAVSPLHF.

The rearrangement uses TRBV5-8 and TRBJ1-2; 7 nucleotides agree with TRBD1. Germline CDR1 SGHTS, CDR2 YDEGEE. Trimming at V came to 4 bases and at J to 4 bases, leaving 10 bases not matched to a gene. There are 15 residues in the CDR3. The CDR3: CASSKLTGYTYGYTF. The CDR3 DNA reads as TGTGCCAGCAGCAAACTGACAGGGTACACCTATGGCTACACCTTC.

V usage is TRBV28 and J usage is TRBJ1-5; D gene ambiguous. CDR1 and CDR2 (germline): MDHEN, SYDVKM. This CDR3 region has 14 residues. Deletions cut 2 bases from V and 16 bases from J, with 21 bases between. This CDR3 reads CASSLPLAQNTGHF. In nucleotides, the CDR3 is TGTGCCAGCAGTTTACCCCTAGCACAGAACACGGGACATTTT.

The genes are TRBV27 and TRBJ1-1, with TRBD1 as a possible D gene (5 bases). Germline V gene data show CDR1 as MNHEY and CDR2 as SMNVEV (reference sequence). The CDR3 loop spans 17 amino acids. Between the trimmed V and J ends, which lost 3 bases and 4 bases, there was a span of 21 bases. CDR3 in amino acids: CASSFRWQGRVGTEAFF. The CDR3 DNA is TGTGCCAGCAGTTTTCGGTGGCAGGGAAGGGTAGGCACTGAAGCTTTCTTT.

Note on this clone: Other DNA sequences of this sample code for an identical CDR3. This rearrangement joins TRBV19 to TRBJ1-3, with TRBD1 matching 7 bases. J was trimmed by 0 bases and V by 5 bases; bases with no gene match: 13. Germline CDR1 reads LNHDA; CDR2 reads SQIVND (reference sequence). The CDR3 loop spans 18 amino acids. The CDR3 region has the DNA TGTGCCAGTAGTGCACAGGGGTTCGGAGGCCCCTCTGGAAACACCATATATTTT. Translating it yields CASSAQGFGGPSGNTIYF.

This clone has only a few counts. This chain connects TRBV6-1 to TRBJ2-5, with 7 bases fitting TRBD1. Unmatched junction bases numbered 7, after V lost 4 bases and J lost 5 bases. The CDR3 is 14 amino acids. Germline V CDR1 and CDR2: MNHNS, SASEGT. CDR3 DNA sequence: TGTGCCAGCAGTGGTGAGGGGGCGAGGGAGACCCAGTACTTC. It encodes CASSGEGARETQYF.

J is TRBJ2-2 and V is TRBV7-9; a possible D gene is TRBD1 (5 bases). Between the trimmed V and J ends, which lost 2 bases and 3 bases, there was a span of 10 bases. Germline V CDR1 and CDR2: SEHNR, FQNEAQ (reference sequence). The CDR3 runs to 15 residues. In DNA form, the CDR3 reads TGTGCCAGCAGCTTACAGGGCCTCTACACCGGGGAGCTGTTTTTT. Translated, it gives CASSLQGLYTGELFF.

As DNA, the CDR3 is TGCAGCGTTCGCCTAGGACTCCTTGCTAGCACAGATACGCAGTATTTT. It yields the protein CSVRLGLLASTDTQYF. This rearrangement joins TRBV29-1 to TRBJ2-3; weak D call: TRBD2 (5 bases). V was trimmed by 5 bases and J by 0 bases, leaving 18 bases between them. Germline V lookup: CDR1 SQVTM, CDR2 ANQGSEA. The CDR3 is made up of 16 amino acids.

The chain employs TRBV19 and TRBJ1-2; D unresolved. In germline, CDR1 is LNHDA, CDR2 SQIVND (reference sequence). V lost 0 bases and J 3 bases, leaving 8 bases between the germline ends. The CDR3 contains 14 residues. DNA for the CDR3: TGTGCCAGTAGTATAGAATACACCCACTATGGCTACACCTTC. Translating gives CASSIEYTHYGYTF.

The chain is built from TRBV5-5 and TRBJ2-3, with D possibly TRBD1 on 5 matching bases. The germline gives CDR1 SGHKS, CDR2 YYEKEE (reference sequence). V lost 1 base to trimming and J lost 2 bases, with 14 bases between them. The CDR3 extends over 16 amino acids. The CDR3 loop is CASSLKGLGVTDTQYF. In DNA form, the CDR3 reads TGTGCCAGCAGCTTGAAGGGGCTAGGGGTCACAGATACGCAGTATTTT.

This chain uses TRBV2 with TRBJ1-2, with 8 bases identical to TRBD1. V lost 8 bases and J lost 8; bases outside the gene matches: 13. Germline V gives CDR1 SNHLY, CDR2 FYNNEI. The CDR3 is made up of 14 amino acids. CDR3 nucleotide sequence: TGTGCCAGCGCAAGGACAGGGTTGGAGAGAGGCTACACCTTC. Protein sequence: CASARTGLERGYTF.

V and J are TRBV29-1 and TRBJ2-7; unclear D gene. The CDR3 spans 13 residues. Trimming left V 2 bases short and J 0 bases short, with 8 bases between. The germline gives CDR1 SQVTM, CDR2 ANQGSEA. The DNA for the CDR3 is TGCAGCGTTGAAACAGCCCTCTCCTACGAGCAGTACTTC. This encodes CSVETALSYEQYF.

The chain is built from TRBV6-1 and TRBJ2-7, with D perhaps matching TRBD1 (5 bases). This CDR3 spans 12 amino acids. Germline CDR1 MNHNS, CDR2 SASEGT. Trimming cost V 4 bases and J 9 bases, with 13 bases left between them. The DNA of the CDR3 is TGTGCCAGCAGTGCGACAGAATTGGTGCAGTACGTC. Translating gives CASSATELVQYV.

The chain has TRBV4-2 and TRBJ2-6, with no clear D. V was clipped by 2 bases and J by 2 bases, with 4 bases between them. From germline, CDR1 is LGHNA and CDR2 YNFKEQ. The CDR3 is made up of 14 amino acids. The CDR3, as DNA: TGTGCCAGCAGCCAATCCGCTGGGGCCAACGTCCTGACTTTC. Translation gives CASSQSAGANVLTF.

The chain couples TRBV19 to TRBJ2-3; TRBD1 matches 7 bases. V lost 5 bases, J lost 2 bases, and 7 bases stayed unmatched. The CDR3 consists of 15 residues. Looked up from germline, CDR1 is LNHDA and CDR2 is SQIVND (reference sequence). The CDR3 loop is CASSPGDSHTDTQYF. Here the CDR3 DNA reads TGTGCCAGTAGTCCAGGGGACAGTCACACAGATACGCAGTATTTT. Variable domain in full (rest from reference TRBV19 and TRBJ2-3): DGGITQSPKYLFRKEGQNVTLSCEQNLNHDAMYWYRQDPGQGLRLIYYSQIVNDFQKGDIAEGYSVSREKKESFPLTVTSAQKNPTAFYLCASSPGDSHTDTQYFGPGTRLTVL.

This clone was counted a few times. V usage is TRBV19 and J usage is TRBJ2-1; D not resolved. Germline V gene sequence: CDR1 LNHDA, CDR2 SQIVND (reference sequence). The CDR3 spans 13 residues. Trimming shortened V by 6 bases and J by 6 bases, and 12 bases separated the two germline ends. The CDR3 nucleotides are TGTGCCAGTAGCCCCAGTACGGGCAATGAGCAGTTCTTC. Protein sequence: CASSPSTGNEQFF.

The chain uses TRBV28 and TRBJ1-1; a possible D gene is TRBD1 (5 bases). The ends were cut back, 1 base at V and 4 bases at J, with 10 bases in the middle. The CDR3 has 14 amino acids. From germline, CDR1 is MDHEN and CDR2 SYDVKM. The CDR3 DNA reads TGTGCCAGCAGTTTATTTCAGGGAGGCACTGAAGCTTTCTTT. Translating it yields CASSLFQGGTEAFF.

This clone was seen once. V is TRBV7-2 and J is TRBJ1-1; 8 bases fit TRBD1. The germline V gene encodes CDR1 SGHTA and CDR2 FQGNSA. Unmatched junction bases numbered 5, after V lost 3 bases and J lost 5 bases. The CDR3 loop spans 14 amino acids. DNA of the CDR3: TGTGCCAGCAGCTTCAGGACAGGGAGGACTGAAGCTTTCTTT. Encoded protein: CASSFRTGRTEAFF.

This chain uses TRBV6-5 with TRBJ1-5, with unresolved D. The V and J ends lost 4 bases and 2 bases respectively, with 12 bases between them. CDR1 MNHEY and CDR2 SVGAGI come from the germline V gene. CDR3 length: 15 residues. The CDR3 DNA reads as TGTGCCAGCAGTTTCAGCAATGCGGGCAATCAGCCCCAGCATTTT. Its translation is CASSFSNAGNQPQHF.

In this sample, this clone turned up a few times. This chain links TRBV14 with TRBJ1-2; unclear D gene. CDR1 is SGHDN, CDR2 FVKESK, per germline. Deletions cut 4 bases from V and 4 bases from J, with 13 bases between. The CDR3 consists of 14 residues. The CDR3 DNA reads as TGTGCCAGCAGCCCCCCGATGAGTCCCTATGGCTACACCTTC. Translated: CASSPPMSPYGYTF.

The CDR3 loop is CASSRGISTEAFF. CDR3 DNA sequence: TGTGCCAGTAGTCGAGGGATTAGCACTGAAGCTTTCTTT. The V call is TRBV19, the J call TRBJ1-1; D is ambiguous. CDR3 length: 13 amino acids. Trimming left V 5 bases short and J 4 bases short, with 11 bases between. CDR1 and CDR2 from the germline V gene are LNHDA and SQIVND (reference sequence). The entire variable domain, with the rest obtained from reference TRBV19 and TRBJ1-1, is as follows: DGGITQSPKYLFRKEGQNVTLSCEQNLNHDAMYWYRQDPGQGLRLIYYSQIVNDFQKGDIAEGYSVSREKKESFPLTVTSAQKNPTAFYLCASSRGISTEAFFGQGTRLTVV.

This clone was recorded a few times. The chain carries TRBV19 and TRBJ2-5, with D maybe TRBD1 (5 bases). The CDR3 spans 14 residues. CDR1 is LNHDA, CDR2 SQIVND, per germline (reference sequence). Trimming removed 3 bases at V and 2 bases at J, with 10 bases between. The CDR3 protein is CASSIWGRQETQYF. The CDR3 DNA is TGTGCCAGTAGTATTTGGGGCCGGCAAGAGACCCAGTACTTC.

This sequence joins TRBV29-1 and TRBJ2-4, with 8 nucleotides matching TRBD1. Germline loops: CDR1 SQVTM, CDR2 ANQGSEA. After removal of 3 bases from V and 0 bases from J, the junction contained 7 bases not matched to a gene. CDR3 length equals 16 residues. This CDR3 is CSVDPWGQVAKNIQYF. In DNA form, the CDR3 reads TGCAGCGTTGACCCCTGGGGACAGGTAGCCAAAAACATTCAGTACTTC.

V is TRBV27 and J is TRBJ1-3; 12 bases agree with TRBD1. This CDR3 has 19 amino acids. Germline lookup yields CDR1 MNHEY and CDR2 SMNVEV (reference sequence). Trimming cost V 5 bases and J 4 bases; bases outside gene matches: 15. The CDR3 loop is CASSPWLQGTGGSGNTIYF. CDR3 nucleotide sequence: TGTGCCAGCAGTCCATGGCTTCAAGGGACAGGGGGCTCCGGAAACACCATATATTTT.

The CDR3 region has the DNA TGTGCCAGCAGTCCCTGGATGGACAGCACAAGCTACACCTTC. This encodes CASSPWMDSTSYTF. The chain couples TRBV6-1 to TRBJ1-2; D perhaps matches TRBD1 (6 bases). This CDR3 spans 14 amino acids. V was pared by 5 bases and J by 9 bases, with 19 bases between. Germline CDR1 MNHNS, CDR2 SASEGT.

Only a few counts were recorded for this clone. The CDR3 bases are TGTGCCAGCAGCCCTAGACCCGGGGAGCTGTTTTTT. Amino acids: CASSPRPGELFF. The chain is built from TRBV6-6 and TRBJ2-2, with D uncertain. The CDR3 contains 12 residues. Trimming took off 6 bases at V and 6 bases at J, with 8 bases between the two ends. The germline V gene encodes CDR1 MNHNY and CDR2 SVGAGI (reference sequence).

The chain uses TRBV28 and TRBJ2-1; perhaps TRBD2 as D (5 bases). The CDR3 covers 14 residues. Germline lookup yields CDR1 MDHEN and CDR2 SYDVKM. The V and J ends lost 6 bases and 1 base respectively, with 10 bases between them. CDR3 bases: TGTGCCAGCAGCCTCGGGATTTCCTACAATGAGCAGTTCTTC. Protein sequence: CASSLGISYNEQFF.

The V gene is TRBV29-1, the J gene TRBJ2-3; TRBD1 matches at 7 bases. Trimming removed 7 bases from V and 6 bases from J; junction bases left unmatched: 7. Germline loops: CDR1 SQVTM, CDR2 ANQGSEA. This CDR3 region has 12 residues. The CDR3: CSGEGGVDTQYF. The CDR3 DNA reads as TGCAGCGGGGAAGGGGGCGTTGATACGCAGTATTTT.

The gene calls are TRBV27 and TRBJ2-5; 8 nucleotides match TRBD2. Germline V gene data show CDR1 as MNHEY and CDR2 as SMNVEV (reference sequence). The CDR3 spans 15 residues. The ends lost 4 bases at V and 5 bases at J; junction bases unmatched: 9. The CDR3 here is CASSSLRGGRETQYF. Here the CDR3 DNA reads TGTGCCAGCAGTTCCCTACGGGGGGGCAGGGAGACCCAGTACTTC.

Details on this clone: Other DNA sequences in this specimen translate into the identical CDR3. V is TRBV5-1 and J is TRBJ2-3; no clear D. Trimming pared 0 bases from V and 0 bases from J, leaving 5 bases between. The CDR3 has 14 residues. The V gene's germline CDR1 is SGHRS and CDR2 YFSETQ. CDR3 sequence (DNA): TGCGCCAGCAGCTTGGCTCAGAGCACAGATACGCAGTATTTT. Translated, it gives CASSLAQSTDTQYF. Complete variable domain (other parts from reference TRBV5-1 and TRBJ2-3): KAGVTQTPRYLIKTRGQQVTLSCSPISGHRSVSWYQQTPGQGLQFLFEYFSETQRNKGNFPGRFSGRQFSNSRSEMNVSTLELGDSALYLCASSLAQSTDTQYFGPGTRLTVL.

J is TRBJ2-1 and V is TRBV9, with D perhaps TRBD2 (6 bases). Trimming removed 0 bases from V and 2 bases from J, with 9 bases in between. Germline loops: CDR1 SGDLS, CDR2 YYNGEE. This CDR3 comprises 15 residues. The CDR3, as DNA: TGTGCCAGCAGCGTAGCCGGGGGAACCTACAATGAGCAGTTCTTC. This codes for CASSVAGGTYNEQFF.

The chain employs TRBV27 and TRBJ1-6, with TRBD1 identical over 8 bases. The CDR3 is made up of 14 amino acids. Looked up from germline, CDR1 is MNHEY and CDR2 is SMNVEV (reference sequence). After removal of 4 bases from V and 9 bases from J, the junction contained 5 bases not matched to a gene. For the CDR3, the DNA is TGTGCCAGCAGTTCGGGGACAGGTGGTTCACCCCTCCACTTT. Its protein product is CASSSGTGGSPLHF.